The T cell receptor beta chain described here comes from a study of cytomegalovirus exposure and HLA in healthy donors. Sequencing was performed with immunoSEQ multiplex PCR; in TCRdb, only in-frame clones are kept and a portion is missing. The sample includes under 200,000 clones, about 90% of them seen just once. Germline loops: CDR1 SGHVS, CDR2 FQNEAQ. The CDR3 is 16 amino acids. V was pared by 2 bases and J by 4 bases, with 10 bases of the junction left unmatched. The chain links TRBV7-8 to TRBJ1-1, with 7 positions matching TRBD1. The origin of this receptor is a woman younger than 35 in good health and CMV-seropositive. Sequencing was carried out using PBMCs. Here the CDR3 reads CASSLHLGQVVTEAFF. The CDR3 DNA reads TGTGCCAGCAGCTTACACCTAGGACAGGTGGTCACTGAAGCTTTCTTT.